The following is a T cell receptor (beta chain) sequence with its context. Its antigen is still unknown. The read ends 3 residues early relative to the CDR3; the germline J gene fills the gap. The data derive from a study of T cells in women clearing cervical HPV infection. About the study: Cases' blood sampling followed lesion detection by median approximately 150 days (90 to 200). General study points: TRBV6-7 abundance was lower in cases than controls (0.11% versus 0.16%). CIN3+ cases had significantly higher TCR richness than controls; evenness did not differ.

CDR1 LNHDA and CDR2 SQIVND come from the germline V gene (reference sequence). V was pared by 7 bases and J by 6 bases, with 9 bases between. CDR3 length equals 12 residues. Only in-frame clones appear in the TCRdb table, and some are missing; sequencing was by immunoSEQ multiplex PCR. With more than 25,000 clones in the sample, the ten largest clones hold 7.8%. Dot-blot hybridization genotyped cervical HPV amplified with MY09/MY11 PCR. This chain uses TRBV19 with TRBJ2-2, with D possibly TRBD2 on 5 matching bases. The sequence derives from a woman between 18 and 75 years old with a cervical HPV16 infection that either progressed to CIN3+ or cleared (not recorded which). Sequencing was carried out using blood buffy coat. This chain's CDR3 is CASTDYPGELFF. The sequenced CDR3 bases are TGTGCCAGTACCGACTACCCCGGGGAG.